These 27 T cell receptor beta chains were sequenced from one sample in a study of Graves' ophthalmopathy and Graves' hyperthyroidism. Amplification from RNA transcripts yielded the TCR beta CDR3 regions. HTBI-primed RT-PCR formed the first round, and a multiplex PCR formed the second. TCRdb redid the calling of the multiplex PCR reads with MiXCR, one entry per CDR3 protein. The sample lists 500,000 to 600,000 distinct CDR3 sequences, approximately 37% occurring once. The sequenced sample was peripheral blood or thyroid tissue (not recorded which). The receptors originated from an adult man with Graves' hyperthyroidism.

The chain employs TRBV3-1 and TRBJ1-1; maybe TRBD1 (5 bases). Germline V gene data show CDR1 as LGHDT and CDR2 as YNNKEL (reference sequence). The CDR3 is 14 residues long. Trimming stripped 5 bases from V and 1 base from J, with 11 bases between. The CDR3 DNA is TGTGCCAGCAGCTTCAGGGCGGGGAACACTGAAGCTTTCTTT. Translated, it gives CASSFRAGNTEAFF.

The CDR3 coding sequence is TGTGCCAGCAGCTTGGTGGGAAAAGAGCAGTACTTC. Translation gives CASSLVGKEQYF. The chain links TRBV7-2 to TRBJ2-7; D remains unclear. CDR3 length equals 12 residues. With 3 bases removed from V and 7 bases from J, the gap between germline ends came to 10 bases. Germline CDR1 SGHTA, CDR2 FQGNSA.

This clonotype occurred a few times. The chain couples TRBV9 to TRBJ1-6; TRBD1 is a possible D gene (6 bases). The CDR3 loop spans 14 amino acids. V was shortened by 0 bases and J by 7 bases, with 8 bases between the two germline ends. CDR1 and CDR2 from the germline V gene are SGDLS and YYNGEE. The CDR3 sequence is CASSVGQANSPLHF. The CDR3 region has the DNA TGTGCCAGCAGCGTAGGACAGGCGAATTCACCCCTCCACTTT.

About this clonotype itself: Since a much larger clone is just one base distant, this may be a read error. The V call is TRBV5-1, the J call TRBJ2-2, with TRBD1 matching 7 bases. This CDR3 region has 16 residues. The germline gives CDR1 SGHRS, CDR2 YFSETQ. For the CDR3, the DNA is TGCGCCAGCAGAACCGACAGGGTCGCGAACACCAGGGAGCTGTTTTTT. Its protein is CASRTDRVANTRELFF. The full variable domain, completed using reference TRBV5-1 and TRBJ2-2, is KAGVTQTPRYLIKTRGQQVTLSCSPISGHRSVSWYQQTPGQGLQFLFEYFSETQRNKGNFPGRFSGRQFSNSRSEMNVSTLELGDSALYLCASRTDRVANTRELFFGEGSRLTVL.

This chain joins TRBV7-8 and TRBJ1-5; 8 bases map to TRBD1. CDR1 SGHVS and CDR2 FQNEAQ come from the germline V gene. This CDR3 contains 17 residues. V was pared by 5 bases and J by 1 base, with 10 bases of the junction left unmatched. This CDR3 reads CASSPDRGVRSNQPQHF. The CDR3 nucleotides are TGTGCCAGCAGCCCCGACAGGGGAGTCCGAAGCAATCAGCCCCAGCATTTT. Filled out from reference TRBV7-8 and TRBJ1-5, the complete variable domain reads GAGVSQSPRYKVAKRGQDVALRCDPISGHVSLFWYQQALGQGPEFLTYFQNEAQLDKSGLPSDRFFAERPEGSVSTLKIQRTQQEDSAVYLCASSPDRGVRSNQPQHFGDGTRLSIL.

This chain links TRBV10-3 with TRBJ1-5; 9 positions match TRBD1. Germline CDR1 reads ENHRY; CDR2 reads SYGVKD. J lost 2 bases, V lost 3 bases, and 11 bases had no gene match. The CDR3 is 18 amino acids. The CDR3: CAISDPRQGVVGNQPQHF. CDR3 DNA: TGTGCCATCAGTGACCCGAGACAGGGGGTGGTCGGCAATCAGCCCCAGCATTTT.

Worth noting for this clonotype: This clone may be a read error of a much larger clone one base away. The J gene is TRBJ1-5, the V gene TRBV10-3; D remains unclear. Germline V gene lookup returns CDR1 ENHRY and CDR2 SYGVKD. The CDR3 runs to 13 residues. Trimming cost V 10 bases and J 8 bases, with 18 bases left between them. The CDR3 spells CATQRIETEPQHF. In nucleotides, the CDR3 is TGTGCCACACAGAGGATAGAAACGGAGCCCCAGCATTTT.

This clonotype was counted at least ten times. The J gene is TRBJ1-5, the V gene TRBV6-5, with no clear D. The CDR3 spans 14 residues. In germline, CDR1 is MNHEY, CDR2 SVGAGI. The V end lost 6 bases, the J end lost 4 bases, and 13 bases lay between the germline ends. The CDR3 spells CASSRPGENQPQHF. The DNA of the CDR3 is TGTGCCAGCAGCCGCCCGGGAGAGAATCAGCCCCAGCATTTT.

The chain links TRBV6-5 to TRBJ1-6, with D possibly being TRBD1 (5 bases). Germline loops: CDR1 MNHEY, CDR2 SVGAGI. The CDR3 is 18 amino acids. Trimming pared 5 bases from V and 8 bases from J, leaving 25 bases between. The CDR3 region is CASSEALRWGVGDSPLHF. The CDR3 nucleotides are TGTGCCAGCAGTGAAGCGCTGCGTTGGGGGGTGGGGGATTCACCCCTCCACTTT.

The CDR3: CASNKDGYNEQFF. In DNA, the CDR3 is TGTGCCAGCAATAAGGACGGATACAATGAGCAGTTCTTC. V gene TRBV6-1 combines with J gene TRBJ2-7; D gene uncertain. The J call may not be correct, given that the DNA end is closer to TRBJ2-1. Germline CDR1 reads MNHNS; CDR2 reads SASEGT. This CDR3 region has 13 residues.

This clonotype was found many times. CDR3 coding DNA: TGTGCCAGTAGTATAAAAGCGAACACCGGGGAGCTGTTTTTT. Protein: CASSIKANTGELFF. This chain uses TRBV19 with TRBJ2-2; D is undetermined. This CDR3 region has 14 residues. Per the germline V gene, CDR1 is LNHDA and CDR2 is SQIVND (reference sequence). V shed 2 bases and J shed 0 bases, with 4 bases lying between them.

This rearrangement joins TRBV10-3 to TRBJ2-2; 7 nucleotides agree with TRBD1. With V trimmed by 4 bases and J by 5 bases, 1 base remained unmatched. Looked up from germline, CDR1 is ENHRY and CDR2 is SYGVKD. This CDR3 spans 13 amino acids. CDR3 region: CAISAGGTGELFF. CDR3 nucleotides: TGTGCCATCAGTGCAGGGGGAACCGGGGAGCTGTTTTTT.

This clonotype was seen repeatedly, ten times or more. The V gene is TRBV24-1, the J gene TRBJ2-7, with 12 bases matching TRBD1. Germline loops: CDR1 KGHDR, CDR2 SFDVKD. The CDR3 totals 13 residues. V lost 9 bases, J lost 6 bases, and 5 bases stayed unmatched. CDR3 sequence: CATSGQGAGEQYF. CDR3 nucleotides: TGTGCCACCTCGGGACAGGGGGCTGGCGAGCAGTACTTC.

The V gene is TRBV7-2, the J gene TRBJ2-3; weak D call: TRBD1 (5 bases). Per the germline V gene, CDR1 is SGHTA and CDR2 is FQGNSA. Trimming stripped 1 base from V and 2 bases from J, with 10 bases between. This CDR3 region has 15 residues. The CDR3 reads CASSLVTGPTDTQYF. The CDR3 DNA reads TGTGCCAGCAGCTTAGTCACAGGCCCCACAGATACGCAGTATTTT.

This clonotype was observed many times. CDR3 region: CACTGQGNYGYTF. In nucleotides, the CDR3 is TGTGCCTGCACGGGACAGGGGAACTATGGCTACACCTTC. V gene TRBV19 combines with J gene TRBJ1-2, with 10 bases lining up with TRBD1. V was clipped by 11 bases and J by 2 bases; unmatched bases: 5. Germline assignment: CDR1 LNHDA and CDR2 SQIVND (reference sequence). This CDR3 is built from 13 residues. Full variable domain (rest looked up from reference TRBV19 and TRBJ1-2): DGGITQSPKYLFRKEGQNVTLSCEQNLNHDAMYWYRQDPGQGLRLIYYSQIVNDFQKGDIAEGYSVSREKKESFPLTVTSAQKNPTAFYLCACTGQGNYGYTFGSGTRLTVV.

The CDR3 region is CSARDSAANYGYTF. The CDR3 DNA is TGCAGTGCTAGAGATTCGGCAGCTAACTATGGCTACACCTTC. The rearrangement links TRBV20-1 to TRBJ1-2; the D is unclear. The CDR3 extends over 14 amino acids. Deletions cut 0 bases from V and 0 bases from J, with 8 bases between. Per germline, CDR1 DFQATT and CDR2 SNEGSKA (reference sequence).

This clonotype was detected many times. This chain joins TRBV7-9 and TRBJ2-2, with D tentatively TRBD1 or TRBD2 (5 bases each). The CDR3 runs 15 residues. Looked up from germline, CDR1 is SEHNR and CDR2 is FQNEAQ (reference sequence). V lost 6 bases and J 3 bases, leaving 14 bases between the germline ends. The CDR3 DNA follows: TGTGCCAGCAGAACCGCTGGGGGTTACACCGGGGAGCTGTTTTTT. It is translated as CASRTAGGYTGELFF.

This clonotype was seen many times. The chain combines TRBV4-1 with TRBJ2-7, with 11 bases that match TRBD1. This CDR3 has 15 amino acids. J was trimmed by 3 bases and V by 0 bases; bases with no gene match: 1. Germline CDR1 MGHRA, CDR2 YSYEKL. Here the CDR3 DNA reads TGCGCCAGCAGCCAAGATGGGACAGGGGGCTACGAGCAGTACTTC. Its translation is CASSQDGTGGYEQYF.

Notes on this clonotype: A read error may account for a junction end that differs from germline. V gene TRBV15 combines with J gene TRBJ2-5, with a weak D call TRBD1 (8 bases). The germline V gene has CDR1 LNHNV and CDR2 YYDKDF (reference sequence). This CDR3 is built from 14 residues. This chain's CDR3 is CATRSSTGGETQCF. CDR3 nucleotide sequence: TGTGCCACCAGGTCTAGTACAGGGGGGGAGACCCAGTGCTTC.

This chain uses TRBV7-8 with TRBJ1-2; 7 bases map to TRBD1. The germline V gene has CDR1 SGHVS and CDR2 FQNEAQ. J gave up 5 bases and V 5 bases, and 8 bases lay outside the gene matches. The CDR3 runs to 14 residues. This chain's CDR3 is CASSPPGGKYGYTF. Written as DNA, the CDR3 is TGTGCCAGCAGCCCGCCAGGGGGGAAATATGGCTACACCTTC.

This clonotype was observed many times. The chain uses TRBV20-1 and TRBJ2-5; TRBD1 matches at 10 bases. Germline CDR1 and CDR2: DFQATT and SNEGSKA (reference sequence). The CDR3 has 12 amino acids. The CDR3 spells CSLGTGVETQYF. The CDR3 DNA follows: TGCAGCCTGGGGACAGGGGTAGAGACCCAGTACTTC.

This clonotype was seen a few times. The rearrangement links TRBV29-1 to TRBJ2-7, with 10 bases lining up with TRBD2. The CDR3 contains 13 residues. V dropped 3 bases and J dropped 6; count of bases not matched to a gene: 5. Germline V gene data show CDR1 as SQVTM and CDR2 as ANQGSEA. The CDR3 spells CSVEASGGFEQYF. In nucleotides, the CDR3 is TGCAGCGTTGAGGCTAGCGGGGGTTTCGAGCAGTACTTC.

This clonotype was counted at least ten times. V usage is TRBV7-3 and J usage is TRBJ1-6; D is unresolved. From germline, CDR1 is SGHTA and CDR2 FQGTGA. Trimming took 1 base from V and 0 from J, leaving 1 base between them. CDR3 length equals 14 residues. The CDR3 here is CASSLSSYNSPLHF. As DNA, the CDR3 is TGTGCCAGCAGCTTAAGCTCCTATAATTCACCCCTCCACTTT.

The chain links TRBV4-1 to TRBJ2-7, with 8 bases fitting TRBD2. Germline assignment: CDR1 MGHRA and CDR2 YSYEKL. The CDR3 loop spans 15 amino acids. With V trimmed by 2 bases and J by 2 bases, 5 bases remained unmatched. CDR3 region: CASSQPSGSAYEQYF. The CDR3 DNA is TGCGCCAGCAGCCAACCAAGCGGGAGTGCCTACGAGCAGTACTTC.

This clonotype occurred many times. This sequence joins TRBV20-1 and TRBJ1-1; no reliable D call. Between the trimmed V and J ends, which lost 0 bases and 4 bases, there was a span of 15 bases. Germline V gives CDR1 DFQATT, CDR2 SNEGSKA (reference sequence). CDR3 size: 15 residues. CDR3 region: CSARDLARSATEAFF. The CDR3 region has the DNA TGCAGTGCTAGAGATCTGGCAAGGTCGGCCACTGAAGCTTTCTTT.

The chain is built from TRBV7-9 and TRBJ1-2; 8 nucleotides line up with TRBD1. CDR3 length: 14 residues. Germline CDR1 SEHNR, CDR2 FQNEAQ (reference sequence). The V segment lost 5 bases and the J segment 4 bases; nucleotides outside the gene matches: 6. CDR3 residues: CASSLDRDRYGYTF. The CDR3 DNA reads TGTGCCAGCAGCCTGGACAGGGATCGCTATGGCTACACCTTC. Supplemented by reference TRBV7-9 and TRBJ1-2, the full variable domain reads DTGVSQNPRHKITKRGQNVTFRCDPISEHNRLYWYRQTLGQGPEFLTYFQNEAQLEKSRLLSDRFSAERPKGSFSTLEIQRTEQGDSAMYLCASSLDRDRYGYTFGSGTRLTVV.

At least ten counts were recorded for this clonotype. The rearrangement links TRBV20-1 to TRBJ1-5; perhaps TRBD1 as D (5 bases). V shed 3 bases and J shed 1 base, with 13 bases lying between them. In germline, CDR1 is DFQATT, CDR2 SNEGSKA (reference sequence). The CDR3 contains 15 residues. The DNA for the CDR3 is TGCAGTGCTAGCGCCGGGGCAATGAGCAATCAGCCCCAGCATTTT. It translates to CSASAGAMSNQPQHF.